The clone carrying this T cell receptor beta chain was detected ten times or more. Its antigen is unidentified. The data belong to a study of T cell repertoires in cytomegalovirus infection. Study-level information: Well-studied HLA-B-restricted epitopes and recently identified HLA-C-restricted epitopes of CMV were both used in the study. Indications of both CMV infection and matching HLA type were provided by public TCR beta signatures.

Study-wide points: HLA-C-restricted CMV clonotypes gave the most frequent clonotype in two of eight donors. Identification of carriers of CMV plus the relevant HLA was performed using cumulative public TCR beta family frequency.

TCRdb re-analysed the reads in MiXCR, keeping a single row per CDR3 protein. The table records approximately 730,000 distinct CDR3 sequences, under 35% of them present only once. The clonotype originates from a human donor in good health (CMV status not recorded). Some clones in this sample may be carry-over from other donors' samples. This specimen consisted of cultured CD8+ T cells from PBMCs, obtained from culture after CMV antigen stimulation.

Here the CDR3 DNA reads TGTGCCAGCAGTCCCACCCCCTACGAGCAGTACTTC. It yields the protein CASSPTPYEQYF. The J gene is TRBJ2-7, the V gene TRBV7-9; D unresolved. Trimming removed 6 bases from V and 2 bases from J, with 8 bases in between. Germline assignment: CDR1 SEHNR and CDR2 FQNEAQ (reference sequence). CDR3 size: 12 residues. The whole variable domain, filled in from reference TRBV7-9 and TRBJ2-7, reads DTGVSQNPRHKITKRGQNVTFRCDPISEHNRLYWYRQTLGQGPEFLTYFQNEAQLEKSRLLSDRFSAERPKGSFSTLEIQRTEQGDSAMYLCASSPTPYEQYFGPGTRLTVT.